This TCR beta chain was recovered during a study of shared clonotypes between healthy human individuals. Study-level background: The donors, two women and a few men, were aged 18 to 49.

Trimming cost V 5 bases and J 5 bases; bases outside gene matches: 6. The CDR3 is 15 amino acids. Germline assignment: CDR1 SGHTA and CDR2 FQGNSA. Naivety among CD8 cells was defined by CD45RO negativity and positive CCR7 selection, thereby excluding terminally differentiated effector memory CD45RA+ cells. In the case of this clone: Its antigen is currently unknown.

Study-level results: Rarefaction revealed incomplete sorted-subset sequencing despite large depth.

Produced via immunoSEQ multiplex PCR; TCRdb's table is partial and in-frame only. The sample has about 2 million clones; about 95% are singletons. The chain combines TRBV7-2 with TRBJ2-2, with 9 bases aligning to TRBD2. The sample comprised naive CD8+ T cells sorted from blood. This clonotype was sampled from a man aged 18 to 30 in good health. CDR3 nucleotide sequence: TGTGCCAGCAGCGATTTGACTAGCGGAACCGGGGAGCTGTTTTTT. Encoded protein: CASSDLTSGTGELFF.